Listed below are T cell receptor beta chains from one sample, sequenced in a study of PD-1 blockade in classical Hodgkin lymphoma. TCRdb keeps only in-frame clones here, not all; method: immunoSEQ multiplex PCR. The top ten clones hold roughly 9.2% of a sample with roughly 140,000 clones, around 84% of them seen once. The material sequenced was peripheral blood mononuclear cells (PBMCs), taken before the second cycle of nivolumab. The receptors originated from a human donor with classical Hodgkin lymphoma. Each CDR3 is given with its conserved first and last residue. Fields, in order: clone size, D gene, J gene, V gene, CDR3 protein, CDR3 DNA. The D gene is left open where the match is weak. A row's size may be missing; if present it is once, few, many or a size class.

- | - | TRBJ1-2 | TRBV10-3 | CAINRGYTF | TGTGCCATCAACCGTGGCTACACCTTC
- | - | TRBJ2-5 | TRBV27 | CANSALARQETQYF | TGTGCCAACAGTGCTTTAGCCCGCCAAGAGACCCAGTACTTC
few | - | TRBJ2-7 | TRBV6-6 | CASSYRQVSYEQYF | TGTGCCAGCAGTTATAGGCAGGTCTCCTACGAGCAGTACTTC
- | - | TRBJ2-7 | TRBV6-5 | CASSSVRDGSYEQYF | TGTGCCAGCAGTAGCGTCAGGGACGGCTCCTACGAGCAGTACTTC
- | TRBD2 | TRBJ2-5 | TRBV19 | CASSAHTSAKETQYF | TGTGCCAGTAGTGCGCATACTAGCGCAAAAGAGACCCAGTACTTC
- | TRBD1 | TRBJ1-4 | TRBV29-1 | CSVKQGSYEKLFF | TGCAGCGTGAAACAGGGGAGTTATGAAAAACTGTTTTTT
- | - | TRBJ1-5 | TRBV7-4 | CASRGSGNQPQHF | TGTGCCAGCAGGGGTAGCGGCAATCAGCCCCAGCATTTT
- | - | TRBJ1-4 | TRBV10-1 | CASGGGLREKLFF | TGCGCCAGCGGGGGGGGGCTGAGGGAAAAACTGTTTTTT
- | TRBD2 | TRBJ2-1 | TRBV6-5 | CASSHPGLAGTKQFF | TGTGCCAGCAGTCATCCGGGACTAGCGGGAACAAAGCAGTTCTTC
- | - | TRBJ1-1 | TRBV7-6 | CASSSRENTEAFF | TGTGCCAGCAGCAGCCGGGAAAACACTGAAGCTTTCTTT
once | TRBD2 | TRBJ2-1 | TRBV2 | CASSRLAGGPPSSYNEQFF | TGTGCCAGCAGTCGACTAGCGGGAGGGCCCCCGAGCTCCTACAATGAGCAGTTCTTC
- | TRBD2 | TRBJ2-1 | TRBV19 | CASRTSGYNEQFF | TGTGCCAGTCGGACTAGCGGGTACAATGAGCAGTTCTTC
- | TRBD1 | TRBJ2-2 | TRBV6-1 | CASSVFSRGPTGELFF | TGTGCCAGCAGTGTCTTCAGTAGGGGGCCCACCGGGGAGCTGTTTTTT
- | TRBD1 | TRBJ1-2 | TRBV6-4 | CASSPSAGGYVYGYTF | TGTGCCAGCAGCCCTTCGGCAGGGGGCTATGTCTATGGCTACACCTTC
- | TRBD2 | TRBJ2-3 | TRBV5-6 | CASSLRQGGDTQYF | TGTGCCAGCAGCCTGAGGCAGGGAGGGGATACGCAGTATTTT
- | - | TRBJ2-7 | TRBV6-5 | CASSFTGWYEQYF | TGTGCCAGCAGTTTTACAGGGTGGTACGAGCAGTACTTC
- | - | TRBJ1-4 | TRBV10-3 | CAISRGGHTTNEKLFF | TGTGCCATCAGTCGGGGGGGCCACACAACTAATGAAAAACTGTTTTTT